What follows are 22 T cell receptor beta chains derived from one specimen sequenced in a study of CD8 T cells in ankylosing spondylitis. Overall study findings and caveats: Made up of eight or nine highly homologous variants, a TCR beta motif appeared characteristic of ankylosing spondylitis blood.

MiXCR, applied by TCRdb to the 5' RACE reads, yields one record per CDR3 protein. The sample consists of 75,000 to 95,000 distinct CDR3 sequences, roughly 9% of them appearing once. For these TCRs, the target antigens are not known. The sequencing input was blood, either unsorted or a sorted T cell fraction (not recorded which). These receptors all stem from a male donor with ankylosing spondylitis.

V usage is TRBV10-3 and J usage is TRBJ1-2; 7 bases map to TRBD1. Germline V gene lookup returns CDR1 ENHRY and CDR2 SYGVKD. V was pared by 4 bases and J by 4 bases, with 9 bases of the junction left unmatched. The CDR3 extends over 15 amino acids. In DNA form, the CDR3 reads TGTGCCATCAGTGTTTCGACAGGGACCCTCTATGGCTACACCTTC. This codes for CAISVSTGTLYGYTF.

In its sample, this clonotype was seen many times. The chain couples TRBV3-1 to TRBJ2-1; TRBD1 aligns across 10 bases. CDR3 length: 15 residues. The junction had 7 bases not matched to a gene; V was cut back by 5 bases and J by 6 bases. From germline, CDR1 is LGHDT and CDR2 YNNKEL (reference sequence). The CDR3 reads CASSYGTGEPNEQFF. The CDR3, as DNA: TGTGCCAGCAGCTACGGGACAGGGGAGCCCAATGAGCAGTTCTTC.

There are a few counts of this clonotype. This chain connects TRBV7-8 to TRBJ2-1, with 12 bases identical to TRBD2. With V trimmed by 5 bases and J by 4 bases, 12 bases remained unmatched. The CDR3 totals 18 residues. CDR1 is SGHVS, CDR2 FQNEAQ, per germline. The CDR3 region is CASSTALAGGLLYNEQFF. CDR3 DNA sequence: TGTGCCAGCAGCACTGCACTAGCGGGGGGTCTGTTATACAATGAGCAGTTCTTC.

This clonotype was seen more than once but under ten times. This chain links TRBV7-9 with TRBJ2-3; tentatively, D is TRBD2 (5 bases). V gave up 6 bases and J gave up 1 base, with 11 bases separating them. In germline, CDR1 is SEHNR, CDR2 FQNEAQ (reference sequence). This CDR3 spans 14 amino acids. CDR3 bases: TGTGCCAGCAGTGACGGGATAGGCACAGATACGCAGTATTTT. Protein sequence: CASSDGIGTDTQYF.

In this sample, this clonotype turned up a few times. The CDR3 coding sequence is TGTGCCAGCAGTTACAGCCTAGCGGGATCTGCTGAGCAGTTCTTC. This codes for CASSYSLAGSAEQFF. The chain recombines TRBV6-5 with TRBJ2-1; 9 bases line up with TRBD2. Germline CDR1 is MNHEY and CDR2 is SVGAGI. V lost 2 bases and J lost 9; bases outside the gene matches: 8. This CDR3 is built from 15 residues.

This clonotype was seen more than once but under ten times. This chain uses TRBV2 with TRBJ2-3; 10 bases match TRBD1. Germline V gene data show CDR1 as SNHLY and CDR2 as FYNNEI. The CDR3 covers 14 residues. With 10 bases clipped from V and 1 base from J, the junction kept 5 bases outside the gene matches. The CDR3 loop reads CATIGTGGTDTQYF. The CDR3 DNA follows: TGTGCCACCATCGGGACAGGGGGCACAGATACGCAGTATTTT.

This chain connects TRBV4-1 to TRBJ2-7; TRBD2 matches 10 bases. Unmatched junction bases numbered 3, after V lost 2 bases and J lost 2 bases. The germline V gene has CDR1 MGHRA and CDR2 YSYEKL. There are 15 residues in the CDR3. CDR3 coding DNA: TGCGCCAGCAGCCAATCAGCGGGAGGGCCCTACGAGCAGTACGTC. Encoded protein: CASSQSAGGPYEQYV.

This clonotype was seen at least ten times. V gene TRBV20-1 combines with J gene TRBJ2-1, with TRBD2 identical over 14 bases. J gave up 7 bases and V 0 bases, and 2 bases lay outside the gene matches. Germline CDR1 reads DFQATT; CDR2 reads SNEGSKA (reference sequence). This CDR3 has 15 residues. DNA of the CDR3: TGCAGTGCTAGAGATTGGACTAGCGGGAGGAATGAGCAGTTCTTC. Protein: CSARDWTSGRNEQFF.

The gene calls are TRBV19 and TRBJ2-7; no definite D call. CDR3 length equals 13 residues. Germline V gives CDR1 LNHDA, CDR2 SQIVND (reference sequence). Trimming stripped 5 bases from V and 6 bases from J, with 14 bases between. CDR3 DNA: TGTGCCAGTAGTTCGTCGGTCCCTCGCGAGCAGTACTTC. As protein: CASSSSVPREQYF.

This clonotype has more than one count but fewer than ten. V is TRBV11-2 and J is TRBJ1-1; the D is unclear. The CDR3 length is 12 residues. The ends were cut back, 2 bases at V and 3 bases at J, with 4 bases in the middle. Germline V gene lookup returns CDR1 SGHAT and CDR2 FQNNGV. For the CDR3, the DNA is TGTGCCAGCAGCTTAACTTACACTGAAGCTTTCTTT. The encoded protein is CASSLTYTEAFF. The full variable domain, with the rest looked up from reference TRBV11-2 and TRBJ1-1, is EAGVAQSPRYKIIEKRQSVAFWCNPISGHATLYWYQQILGQGPKLLIQFQNNGVVDDSQLPKDRFSAERLKGVDSTLKIQPAKLEDSAVYLCASSLTYTEAFFGQGTRLTVV.

V gene TRBV20-1 combines with J gene TRBJ2-1; TRBD2 might be the D (6 bases). The germline V gene encodes CDR1 DFQATT and CDR2 SNEGSKA (reference sequence). This CDR3 region has 15 residues. V was clipped by 7 bases and J by 0 bases, with 16 bases between them. Here the CDR3 DNA reads TGCAGTGGGATAGCGGCAGGCAGCTCCTACAATGAGCAGTTCTTC. This codes for CSGIAAGSSYNEQFF.

This clonotype was picked up many times. The chain carries TRBV25-1 and TRBJ2-7, with D tentatively TRBD1 or TRBD2 (5 bases each). This CDR3 spans 12 amino acids. Germline V gene data show CDR1 as MGHDK and CDR2 as SYGVNS. Trimming removed 1 base from V and 6 bases from J, with 7 bases in between. The CDR3 sequence is CASSESGAEQYF. In DNA form, the CDR3 reads TGTGCCAGCAGTGAATCCGGGGCCGAGCAGTACTTC.

This clonotype was counted only a few times. The chain uses TRBV30 and TRBJ1-1; D may be TRBD1 (5 bases). From germline, CDR1 is GTSNPN and CDR2 SVGIG (reference sequence). The CDR3 sequence is 12 residues long. Trimming left V 7 bases short and J 5 bases short, with 14 bases between. Written as DNA, the CDR3 is TGTGCCTCGGACACTGCGGGTACTGAAGCTTTCTTT. The encoded protein is CASDTAGTEAFF. Together with reference TRBV30 and TRBJ1-1, the CDR3 gives the full variable domain: SQTIHQWPATLVQPVGSPLSLECTVEGTSNPNLYWYRQAAGRGLQLLFYSVGIGQISSEVPQNLSASRPQDRQFILSSKKLLLSDSGFYLCASDTAGTEAFFGQGTRLTVV.

The V and J genes are TRBV11-2 and TRBJ2-6, with D tentatively TRBD1 (6 bases). Trimming removed 5 bases at V and 0 bases at J, with 20 bases between. This CDR3 comprises 19 residues. CDR1 is SGHAT, CDR2 FQNNGV, per germline. CDR3 in amino acids: CASSPTGPGQYSGANVLTF. The CDR3 coding sequence is TGTGCCAGCAGCCCTACCGGACCGGGACAATACTCTGGGGCCAACGTCCTGACTTTC.

This clonotype was observed many times. The chain links TRBV5-1 to TRBJ1-2; 7 nucleotides agree with TRBD1. Germline CDR1 is SGHRS and CDR2 is YFSETQ. This CDR3 has 14 amino acids. The V segment lost 3 bases and the J segment 6 bases; nucleotides outside the gene matches: 8. The CDR3 here is CASSSTTGYDGYTF. CDR3 sequence (DNA): TGCGCCAGCAGCTCAACGACAGGGTATGATGGCTACACCTTC.

V and J are TRBV9 and TRBJ2-3, with D unclear. CDR1 is SGDLS and CDR2 is YYNGEE in the germline V gene. Trimming pared 8 bases from V and 3 bases from J, leaving 16 bases between. This CDR3 region has 14 residues. The CDR3 region is CARDEGQQTDTQYF. In DNA form, the CDR3 reads TGTGCCAGAGATGAAGGCCAGCAGACAGATACGCAGTATTTT.

The gene calls are TRBV5-4 and TRBJ2-7; TRBD1 aligns across 10 bases. The CDR3 spans 14 residues. The J segment lost 5 bases and the V segment lost 0 bases, leaving 2 bases of the junction unmatched. In germline, CDR1 is SGHNT, CDR2 YYREEE (reference sequence). The CDR3 here is CASSLGDRGHEQYF. The CDR3 region has the DNA TGTGCCAGCAGCTTGGGCGACAGGGGGCACGAGCAGTACTTC.

J is TRBJ1-2 and V is TRBV20-1; possibly TRBD1 for D (6 bases). This CDR3 comprises 14 residues. Trimming shortened V by 2 bases and J by 6 bases, and 16 bases separated the two germline ends. Looked up from germline, CDR1 is DFQATT and CDR2 is SNEGSKA (reference sequence). The CDR3 sequence is CSARPPTGQDGYTF. CDR3 nucleotides: TGCAGTGCTAGACCCCCGACAGGACAAGATGGCTACACCTTC.

The chain links TRBV27 to TRBJ1-6, with D unresolved. The CDR3 has 13 amino acids. Deletions cut 11 bases from V and 11 bases from J, with 19 bases between. Germline CDR1 MNHEY, CDR2 SMNVEV (reference sequence). As DNA, the CDR3 is TGTGCCGCGAAAGCCCCCGGAGGTACACCCCTCCACTTT. Residues: CAAKAPGGTPLHF.

Details on this clonotype: The missing conserved phenylalanine or tryptophan at the end of this CDR3 makes a read error likely. This chain links TRBV11-1 with TRBJ2-7; TRBD1 might be the D (6 bases). Germline CDR1 and CDR2: SGHAT and FQDESV (reference sequence). This CDR3 spans 16 amino acids. V gave up 1 base and J gave up 3 bases, with 16 bases separating them. The CDR3 is CASSLEFAARGYEQYL. The CDR3 DNA is TGTGCCAGCAGCTTAGAATTTGCGGCCAGGGGCTACGAGCAGTACCTC.

The chain recombines TRBV19 with TRBJ2-3, with D possibly TRBD2 on 6 matching bases. CDR3 size: 14 residues. Germline V gene lookup returns CDR1 LNHDA and CDR2 SQIVND (reference sequence). The ends were cut back, 5 bases at V and 3 bases at J, with 12 bases in the middle. CDR3 loop: CASSSRERTDTQYF. The CDR3 coding sequence is TGTGCCAGTAGTTCCCGGGAGAGGACAGATACGCAGTATTTT.

This clonotype has just a few counts. The chain links TRBV11-2 to TRBJ2-7; 7 nucleotides match TRBD2. Germline CDR1 and CDR2: SGHAT and FQNNGV. V lost 1 base to trimming and J lost 4 bases; unmatched junction nucleotides: 4. There are 14 residues in the CDR3. The CDR3 coding sequence is TGTGCCAGCAGCTTAGGCGGGAGTCGATACGAGCAGTACTTC. Amino acids: CASSLGGSRYEQYF.